This TCR beta chain was captured by sequencing in a study of T cells in Graves' hyperthyroidism and ophthalmopathy (dated by TCRdb to between 2018 and 2021). About the investigation overall: Peripheral blood was sampled at the time of initial diagnosis, prior to any treatment. In about 6 Graves' hyperthyroidism patients, the study also compared T-cell repertoires from thyroid tissue with T-cell repertoires from blood. Following sampling, methimazole starting at 30 mg daily was given to hyperthyroidism patients, and high-dose intravenous methylprednisolone was given to ophthalmopathy patients. An independent validation cohort of under 20 hyperthyroidism patients and 17 patients who later progressed to ophthalmopathy tested prospective prediction of ophthalmopathy. The 95 to 100 discovery patients were divided at random into training and test sets in a 7:3 ratio. To identify TCR V-J signatures that set the groups apart, the researchers used a discovery cohort of about a hundred patients, made up of roughly 40 with Graves' ophthalmopathy and some 58 with stable Graves' hyperthyroidism. TCR Vbeta CDR3 sequencing of roughly 140 peripheral blood samples (approximately 44 ophthalmopathy, about 80 hyperthyroidism and some 17 progressor patients) is reported in the paper. The paper as a whole reports these results and caveats: In validation, progression to ophthalmopathy was predicted by the model with 70.59% sensitivity and 72% to 80% specificity, a median of around 6.5 months before onset. Sample size was not statistically predetermined, and blinding of investigators to group allocation was not performed. In cross-validation, a model built on a 13 V-J signature told ophthalmopathy apart from stable hyperthyroidism with under 90% sensitivity and about 81% specificity, and in testing the same model reached 80%/75%. Most expanded thyroid clonotypes (frequency above 0.001) were also detected in blood, a finding suggesting that blood repertoires may reflect thyroid immune responses.

This clonotype was observed a few times. The antigen it recognizes is unknown. There are no base qualities to consult, and no much larger clone falls within one base. The TCR beta CDR3 regions were amplified from the RNA transcripts. A first-round RT-PCR of the TCR CDR3 used the HTBI primer set with the Qiagen OneStep RT-PCR kit. Libraries were constructed in a second round of multiplex PCR, after which size selection and purification were carried out. Paired-end sequencing of the libraries was performed with 100 bp reads on an Illumina HiSeq2000. The published analysis was carried out like this. Raw data were processed with SOAPnuke, discarding reads with adapters, uncalled bases, mean Phred below 15, or no exact constant-primer or identifier match. High-quality paired reads were merged using COPE v1.2.5, and each unique nucleotide sequence was defined as a clonotype. Clonotypes were aligned to IMGT TRBV, TRBD and TRBJ reference segments using MiTCR v1.1. The analysis included only V-J combinations with a frequency above 0.0001, which together covered around 99% of the repertoires. A TCS score was defined as the ratio of F50 (clonal expansion) to E x V (chaos), with BLOSUM62-based TCRdist applied between CDR3 peptides within each V-J. Welch's t-statistics and random forest reduced just over 500 V-J features to some 14, which were used in a naive Bayes classifier (R e1071). TCRdb reran the public reads through fastp at Q25 and MiXCR, keeping productive beta chains. Rows are combined by CDR3 protein, so each entry shows the most common genes and DNA. TCRdb, not the original authors, processed these V and J calls. This sample holds around 560,000 distinct CDR3 sequences; roughly a sixth were observed only once. The leading ten clones occupy 15% to 20% of the sample.

V is shortened by 4 bases, J by 3 bases, and the region joining them spans 12 bases. In the germline V gene, CDR1 corresponds to SGHAT and CDR2 to FQNNGV. The CDR3 has 15 amino acids, counting the end cysteine and phenylalanine. Here the CDR3 DNA is all that survives: 45 bases in frame from base 1. A patient counted as having stable Graves' hyperthyroidism if no progression to ophthalmopathy occurred over 18 months of follow-up. Hyperthyroidism patients were newly diagnosed, with disease duration under 2 months, and aged 18 to 65 years. Patients with uncontrolled infections, other autoimmune diseases, pregnancy or lactation were excluded. Diagnoses were established on the basis of clinical symptoms, serum thyroxine and TRAb, thyroid ultrasound, and orbital computed tomography. Ficoll-Paque density gradient centrifugation was used to isolate PBMCs from about 9 ml of fresh peripheral blood. Total RNA was extracted with Trizol reagent, and quality was checked on an Agilent 2100 Bioanalyzer.

The sequencing input was blood. The sequence is built from TRBV11-2 and TRBJ1-4, with TRBD1 perhaps the D gene, on 5 matching bases. The receptor's source is a woman aged 18-30 years with Graves' hyperthyroidism. Read as DNA, the sequence is TGTGCCAGCAGCTCATTCCAGGGTCCTAATGAAAAACTGTTTTTT. It translates as CASSSFQGPNEKLFF. The full variable domain, completed from the reference TRBV11-2 and TRBJ1-4 proteins outside the CDR3, reads EAGVAQSPRYKIIEKRQSVAFWCNPISGHATLYWYQQILGQGPKLLIQFQNNGVVDDSQLPKDRFSAERLKGVDSTLKIQPAKLEDSAVYLCASSSFQGPNEKLFFGSGTQLSVL.